The 10 T cell receptor beta chains reported below all come from one sample, sequenced in a study of blood T cell repertoires in COVID-19. Clones were sequenced by immunoSEQ multiplex PCR, and TCRdb holds only the in-frame ones, with some missing. The sample lists 150,000 to 200,000 clones, under 80% occurring once. Sequenced material: peripheral blood. These receptors all come from a man aged 50 to 60 who had recovered from COVID-19.

This clone has just a few counts. CDR3 protein: CASSFPHNTGELFF. Written as DNA, the CDR3 is TGCGCCAGCAGCTTCCCACATAACACCGGGGAGCTGTTTTTT. V and J are TRBV5-1 and TRBJ2-2; D uncertain. The CDR3 totals 14 residues. Germline CDR1 and CDR2: SGHRS and YFSETQ. The V and J ends lost 2 bases and 2 bases respectively, with 7 bases between them.

CDR3 region: CATSDSDRGGETQYF. The CDR3 bases are TGTGCCACCAGTGACTCGGACAGGGGAGGAGAGACCCAGTACTTC. The V call is TRBV24-1, the J call TRBJ2-5; 9 bases align to TRBD1. This CDR3 spans 15 amino acids. Germline V gene lookup returns CDR1 KGHDR and CDR2 SFDVKD. The V and J ends lost 4 bases and 4 bases, in that order; junction bases with no gene match: 6.

The V and J genes are TRBV18 and TRBJ2-5; 9 bases match TRBD1. V was pared by 3 bases and J by 6 bases, with 8 bases of the junction left unmatched. The V gene's germline CDR1 is KGHSH and CDR2 LQKENI. The CDR3 is made up of 15 amino acids. In DNA, the CDR3 is TGTGCCAGCTCACCCAACGGACAGGGGCGGAAGACCCAGTACTTC. Its translation is CASSPNGQGRKTQYF.

The CDR3 DNA follows: TGTGCCAGCAGTTACACAGGACGTGGGGCCCAGCATTTT. Translating it yields CASSYTGRGAQHF. V and J are TRBV6-5 and TRBJ1-5; D might be TRBD1 (5 bases). The V gene's germline CDR1 is MNHEY and CDR2 SVGAGI. This CDR3 region has 13 residues. V shed 2 bases and J shed 11 bases, with 13 bases lying between them.

The CDR3 loop reads CATSKGLAGTGELFF. The DNA for the CDR3 is TGTGCCACCAGCAAAGGACTAGCGGGGACCGGGGAGCTGTTTTTT. The J gene is TRBJ2-2, the V gene TRBV15; 12 bases align to TRBD2. V was pared by 4 bases and J by 5 bases, with 2 bases of the junction left unmatched. The CDR3 consists of 15 residues. Germline CDR1 LNHNV, CDR2 YYDKDF (reference sequence). Together with reference TRBV15 and TRBJ2-2, the CDR3 gives the full variable domain: DAMVIQNPRYQVTQFGKPVTLSCSQTLNHNVMYWYQQKSSQAPKLLFHYYDKDFNNEADTPDNFQSRRPNTSFCFLDIRSPGLGDTAMYLCATSKGLAGTGELFFGEGSRLTVL.

This clone was seen only a few times. The chain combines TRBV9 with TRBJ2-2; TRBD2 agrees at 8 bases. V lost 0 bases and J lost 6; bases outside the gene matches: 10. This CDR3 region has 17 residues. In germline, CDR1 is SGDLS, CDR2 YYNGEE. CDR3 sequence (DNA): TGTGCCAGCAGCGTAGGTCGGCCGGGACTAGTGTCCGGGGAGCTGTTTTTT. This gives the protein CASSVGRPGLVSGELFF.

This chain links TRBV11-2 with TRBJ1-2, with TRBD1 matching 7 bases. Trimming took 5 bases from V and 8 from J; bases not matched to a gene: 20. The CDR3 loop spans 17 amino acids. CDR1 and CDR2 from the germline V gene are SGHAT and FQNNGV. The DNA for the CDR3 is TGTGCCAGCAGCCTTGGGACCTACAGGGGTAGGGGGCGAGGCTACACCTTC. Encoded protein: CASSLGTYRGRGRGYTF.

CDR3 loop: CASSDPREDEQFF. The CDR3 region has the DNA TGTGCCAGCTCCGACCCCAGGGAGGATGAGCAGTTCTTC. The V and J genes are TRBV18 and TRBJ2-1; D is possibly TRBD2 (6 bases). Trimming removed 6 bases from V and 8 bases from J, with 14 bases in between. This CDR3 has 13 amino acids. From germline, CDR1 is KGHSH and CDR2 LQKENI.

This chain uses TRBV28 with TRBJ2-7, with D tentatively TRBD1 (5 bases). Germline V gene sequence: CDR1 MDHEN, CDR2 SYDVKM. V lost 2 bases, J lost 4 bases, and 9 bases lay in between. The CDR3 is 13 residues long. CDR3 in DNA: TGTGCCAGCAGTTTAAGGGGTCATTACGAGCAGTACTTC. This codes for CASSLRGHYEQYF.

About this clone itself: Distinct nucleotide sequences in the sample also encode this CDR3. This chain connects TRBV9 to TRBJ2-1, with 9 bases fitting TRBD2. This CDR3 comprises 14 residues. Germline CDR1 SGDLS, CDR2 YYNGEE. Trimming cost V 3 bases and J 5 bases; bases outside gene matches: 3. CDR3 loop: CASSARLADNEQFF. DNA of the CDR3: TGTGCCAGCAGCGCCCGACTAGCGGACAATGAGCAGTTCTTC.